Described below is a single T cell receptor (beta chain) sequence and its context. The antigen remains unidentified. The trim removed 6 bases at V and 2 bases at J, leaving 5 bases unmatched. Per the germline V gene, CDR1 is SGHNT and CDR2 is YENEEA. This CDR3 spans 15 amino acids. The sample comes from a study of T cells in placental villitis. The study, taken as a whole, reports: Median clonality was roughly 0.05 in villitis of unknown etiology placentae versus 0.006 in controls. Especially in controls, some T cells may have come from decidua, not villi. In villitis of unknown etiology, expanded clones were mostly unshared between placentae.

The immunoSEQ assay was v4. Clones were sequenced by immunoSEQ multiplex PCR, and TCRdb holds only the in-frame ones, with some missing. The table records roughly 2,000 clones, roughly 85% of them present only once. The V call is TRBV11-3, the J call TRBJ2-3; 10 bases are a match to TRBD2. The TCR originated in a human patient with villitis of unknown etiology; the placental T cells may come from both mother and fetus. Sequenced material: placental tissue containing maternal and fetal cells. The CDR3: CASSLLAGATDTQYF. In DNA form, the CDR3 reads TGTGCCAGCAGTCTTCTAGCGGGGGCCACAGATACGCAGTATTTT.